This is a list of T cell receptor beta chains from one sample in a study of blood T cell repertoires in COVID-19. Sequencing used immunoSEQ multiplex PCR; TCRdb keeps in-frame clones, though not all of them. The sample yields 63,000 or so clones, 85% to 90% seen once. The specimen was peripheral blood. The receptors originated from a human donor in a cohort sampled during active COVID-19. Each CDR3 is given with its conserved first and last residue. The D gene is left open where the match is weak. Clone size, where shown, is once, few, many, or a class for clones that have expanded.

.	TRBV9	TRBJ2-1	.	TGTGCCAGCAGCGTAACTGATGTGTACAATGAGCAGTTCTTC	CASSVTDVYNEQFF
.	TRBV14	TRBJ2-1	TRBD2	TGTGCCAGCAGCCTTATAGCGGGAGCGGGTGGTGAGCAGTTCTTC	CASSLIAGAGGEQFF
few	TRBV19	TRBJ1-2	.	TGTGCCAGTAGTACATCAGGGTTTAACGGCTACACCTTC	CASSTSGFNGYTF
.	TRBV5-6	TRBJ1-4	.	TGTGCCAGCAGCTTCCGGGCAACTAATGAAAAACTGTTTTTT	CASSFRATNEKLFF
.	TRBV28	TRBJ2-7	.	TGTGCCAGCAGTTTAGTCTCAGGTTACTACGAGCAGTACTTC	CASSLVSGYYEQYF
.	TRBV4-2	TRBJ2-6	TRBD2	TGTGCCAGCAGCCCAAGCGTGGTAGCGGGAGTTGGGGCCAACGTCCTGACTTTC	CASSPSVVAGVGANVLTF
.	TRBV18	TRBJ1-4	TRBD1	TGTGCCAGCTCACTCTCCTCCAACAGGGGTATTAATGAAAAACTGTTTTTT	CASSLSSNRGINEKLFF
.	TRBV28	TRBJ2-3	TRBD2	TGTGCCAGCAGTTCCACTAGCGGGTATAGCACAGATACGCAGTATTTT	CASSSTSGYSTDTQYF
.	TRBV9	TRBJ2-2	.	TGTGCCAGCAGCGTTCGGGAGCGTACCGGGGAGCTGTTTTTT	CASSVRERTGELFF
once	TRBV2	TRBJ2-3	TRBD2	TGTGCCAGCAGTGCAAGACTAGCGTTCACAGATACGCAGTATTTT	CASSARLAFTDTQYF
.	TRBV19	TRBJ2-4	.	TGTGCCAGTAGTGGGGCCAAAAAAAACATTCAGTACTTC	CASSGAKKNIQYF
.	TRBV28	TRBJ1-5	TRBD1	TGTGCCAGCAGCCGTGGACAGGTAACTCAGCCCCAGCATTTT	CASSRGQVTQPQHF
.	TRBV4-2	TRBJ2-1	.	TGTGCCAGCAGCCACGACCAGGAGGATGAGCAGTTCTTC	CASSHDQEDEQFF
once	TRBV7-3	TRBJ2-3	TRBD2	TGTGCCAGCAGCTTAACGTCTGCCCGGGGAGGGGAGTATACGCAGTATTTT	CASSLTSARGGEYTQYF
once	TRBV11-2	TRBJ1-4	.	TGTGCCAGCAGCAGGGGGGGTTTTAATGAAAAACTGTTTTTT	CASSRGGFNEKLFF
.	TRBV5-1	TRBJ1-1	.	TGCGCCAGCAGCTCGAACGGGGGTGCGGGGAATGAAGCTTTCTTT	CASSSNGGAGNEAFF
.	TRBV2	TRBJ2-1	TRBD1	TGTGCCAGCAGTGAGGGACAGGGGTCCTACAATGAGCAGTTCTTC	CASSEGQGSYNEQFF
once	TRBV5-1	TRBJ2-1	TRBD1	TGCGCCAGCAGCCTCGGGACAGTTTACAATGAGCAGTTCTTC	CASSLGTVYNEQFF
.	TRBV2	TRBJ2-3	.	TGTGCCAGCAGGGGGGACTCCCGGACCACAGATACGCAGTATTTT	CASRGDSRTTDTQYF
once	TRBV13	TRBJ1-3	TRBD1	TGTGCCAGCAGCCGAAGGACAGGGGGTGCTGGAAACACCATATATTTT	CASSRRTGGAGNTIYF
few	TRBV15	TRBJ1-2	.	TGTGCCACCAGCAGAGATCGTCTTGGCTACACCTTC	CATSRDRLGYTF
.	TRBV5-1	TRBJ2-1	TRBD2	TGCGCCAGCAGCTTGGTTGCGGGAGATGGTAATGAGCAGTTCTTC	CASSLVAGDGNEQFF
.	TRBV3-1/TRBV3-2	TRBJ2-5	.	TGTGCCAGCAGCCAAGCAGACAGGTACCAAGAGACCCAGTACTTC	CASSQADRYQETQYF
.	TRBV7-6	TRBJ2-1	TRBD1	TGTGCCAGCAGCCCCCATCCGGGACAGAAATTTGGCAATGAGCAGTTCTTC	CASSPHPGQKFGNEQFF
.	TRBV28	TRBJ1-2	TRBD1	TGTGCCAGCAGTTTACCAGGGGGCATAGGTGGCTACACCTTC	CASSLPGGIGGYTF
.	TRBV9	TRBJ1-2	TRBD1	TGTGCCAGCCAGAGACAGGGCCAGTATGGCTACACCTTC	CASQRQGQYGYTF
.	TRBV6-6	TRBJ2-7	.	TGTGCCAGCAGCCAAAGCAGGGTCAACGAGCAGTACTTC	CASSQSRVNEQYF
.	TRBV6-1	TRBJ1-1	.	TGTGCCAGCAGTGAGTCAGACACTGAAGCTTTCTTT	CASSESDTEAFF
.	TRBV11-2	TRBJ2-7	.	TGTGCCAGCAGCCTCGACTATCTCCCGTTCTACGAGCAGTACTTC	CASSLDYLPFYEQYF
few	TRBV9	TRBJ1-5	TRBD1	TGTGCCAGCAGCGTGCGCCACAGGAGCAGGGGGTTCAAGAGCAATCAGCCCCAGCATTTT	CASSVRHRSRGFKSNQPQHF
.	TRBV6-5	TRBJ2-1	TRBD2	TGTGCCAGCAGTTACGGCGGGGGTAGGAATGAGCAGTTCTTC	CASSYGGGRNEQFF
.	TRBV13	TRBJ1-2	.	TGTGCCAGCAGCTCCCGTGGAGGGGACTATGGCTACACCTTC	CASSSRGGDYGYTF
.	TRBV11-2	TRBJ2-1	.	TGTGCCAGCAGTCCCTCCGCAGGCGAGTACAATGAGCAGTTCTTC	CASSPSAGEYNEQFF
.	TRBV7-6	TRBJ2-5	TRBD2	TGTGCCAGCAGCTTTATCCGGCCGGGAGGGCCGGAGACCCAGTACTTC	CASSFIRPGGPETQYF
.	TRBV27	TRBJ1-5	TRBD1	TGTGCCACTCGCGGGACAGGGGGGGAGAAAGGACCCCAGCATTTT	CATRGTGGEKGPQHF
.	TRBV5-1	TRBJ1-4	.	TGCGCCAGCAGCTTGGAACCCCAGGGAAGCACAACTAATGAAAAACTGTTTTTT	CASSLEPQGSTTNEKLFF
.	TRBV5-8	TRBJ2-7	.	TGTGCCAGCAGCCCTAGGAGTACCTACGAGCAGTACTTC	CASSPRSTYEQYF
.	TRBV7-3	TRBJ2-2	.	TGTGCCAGCAGCTTAGGTCGCTGGCCCGACACCGGGGAGCTGTTTTTT	CASSLGRWPDTGELFF
.	TRBV18	TRBJ2-5	TRBD1	TGTGCCAGCTCAGCAAACAGGGGCGAAGAGACCCAGTACTTC	CASSANRGEETQYF
.	TRBV10-1	TRBJ2-5	TRBD1	TGCGCCAGCAGCGACAGGGGAGGAGAGACCCAGTACTTC	CASSDRGGETQYF
.	TRBV12-5	TRBJ2-1	TRBD2	TGTGCTAGTGGTCCCCCTCGGCGGGAGGGCAATGAGCAGTTCTTC	CASGPPRREGNEQFF
.	TRBV3-1/TRBV3-2	TRBJ2-3	.	TGTGCCAGCAGCCATAGGGGGTCCCAGTATTTT	CASSHRGSQYF